The T cell receptor (beta chain) under discussion was sequenced for a study of cytomegalovirus exposure and HLA in healthy donors. Points on this clone: Its antigen is undetermined.

60 Vbeta and 13 Jbeta primers were used in PCR. Assay: immunoSEQ multiplex PCR; the TCRdb copy retains only in-frame clones and omits some. Found here are under 150,000 clones, approximately 80% of them singletons; the top ten hold about 2.7%. Healthy bone marrow donors supplied every sample. Germline lookup yields CDR1 LGHNA and CDR2 YNFKEQ. The junction had 9 bases not matched to a gene; V was cut back by 0 bases and J by 8 bases. The CDR3 covers 15 residues. Findings and limits, study-wide: Among TCR beta chains, those listed as cytomegalovirus-associated numbered about 160.

The sequence was collected from a woman aged 18-29 years in good health and CMV-seronegative. What was sequenced was PBMCs. The genes are TRBV4-2 and TRBJ1-2, with 7 bases matching TRBD1. The CDR3 sequence: CASSQDPGGMRGYTF. For the CDR3, the DNA is TGTGCCAGCAGCCAAGATCCAGGGGGAATGAGAGGCTACACCTTC.